Presented here are 10 T cell receptor beta chains from one specimen sequenced in a study of response to subunit inactivated influenza vaccine listed by TCRdb under 2018. Receptor libraries were prepared by RT-PCR. Sequenced on an Illumina HiSeq 2500. TCRdb handled the public reads itself, with Q25 trimming in fastp and clone calling in MiXCR, and kept productive beta chains. Identical CDR3 protein sequences are pooled into one entry, listed with their most common genes and DNA. This sample comprises 800,000 or so distinct CDR3 sequences, about 20% of them detected only once. The top ten clones comprise around 9.6% of the sample. The material was PBMCs from blood, obtained 5 to 6 days after vaccination. The receptors shown here come from a man aged 45-65 years who received an inactivated influenza vaccine. Donor details come from another sample of the same person, matched by shared clones.

The V gene is TRBV4-2, the J gene TRBJ2-7, with 8 nucleotides matching TRBD2. Germline CDR1 reads LGHNA; CDR2 reads YNFKEQ. The CDR3 length is 15 residues. The trim removed 0 bases at V and 1 base at J, leaving 2 bases unmatched. The CDR3: CASSQEGTRSYEQYF. Here the CDR3 DNA reads TGTGCCAGCAGCCAAGAAGGGACTAGGTCCTACGAGCAGTACTTC.

This sequence joins TRBV6-2 or TRBV6-3 and TRBJ2-5, with D maybe TRBD2 (5 bases). Trimming shortened V by 6 bases and J by 4 bases, and 18 bases separated the two germline ends. There are 15 residues in the CDR3. Germline lookup yields CDR1 MNHEY and CDR2 SVGEGT. The CDR3 DNA reads as TGTGCCAGCAGAAGGGATCGAGGGCGACGAGAGACCCAGTACTTC. Protein sequence: CASRRDRGRRETQYF.

This clonotype occurred many times. V usage is TRBV4-2 and J usage is TRBJ2-7, with 10 bases that match TRBD1. There are 14 residues in the CDR3. The ends lost 4 bases at V and 4 bases at J; junction bases unmatched: 4. Germline CDR1 reads LGHNA; CDR2 reads YNFKEQ. In DNA form, the CDR3 reads TGTGCCAGCAGCCGGACAGGGGGGAATTACGAGCAGTACTTC. Its translation: CASSRTGGNYEQYF.

This clonotype was seen a handful of times. V usage is TRBV6-1 and J usage is TRBJ2-1; D is perhaps TRBD1 or TRBD2 (6 bases each). The CDR3 contains 16 residues. Germline V gives CDR1 MNHNS, CDR2 SASEGT. V lost 8 bases and J lost 6, with 23 bases in between. Written as DNA, the CDR3 is TGTGCCAGCGGGGGGCGCGGTGAGGAGAGGGGCAATGAGCAGTTCTTC. Its protein is CASGGRGEERGNEQFF.

V usage is TRBV27 and J usage is TRBJ2-5, with 7 bases identical to TRBD2. Germline V gives CDR1 MNHEY, CDR2 SMNVEV (reference sequence). There are 15 residues in the CDR3. Unmatched junction bases numbered 16, after V lost 6 bases and J lost 9 bases. CDR3 sequence reads: CASSRAGTKEKAQYF. DNA for the CDR3: TGTGCCAGCAGCCGCGCCGGGACTAAGGAGAAGGCCCAGTACTTC.

This clonotype was counted between two and nine times. This chain joins TRBV20-1 and TRBJ1-2; D is uncertain. Germline CDR1 DFQATT, CDR2 SNEGSKA (reference sequence). Trimming left V 5 bases short and J 8 bases short, with 9 bases between. The CDR3 totals 10 residues. The CDR3 reads CSAPAWGYTF. The CDR3 nucleotides are TGCAGTGCTCCCGCTTGGGGCTACACCTTC.

The chain joins TRBV3-1 to TRBJ2-1; D gene unclear. The CDR3 contains 15 residues. Trimming pared 2 bases from V and 5 bases from J, leaving 13 bases between. Per germline, CDR1 LGHDT and CDR2 YNNKEL (reference sequence). The CDR3 here is CASSQPWRHDNEQFF. The CDR3 DNA reads TGTGCCAGCAGCCAACCGTGGCGGCACGACAATGAGCAGTTCTTC.

This clonotype was seen a few times. The chain couples TRBV18 to TRBJ2-7; 8 bases are a match to TRBD2. The CDR3 loop spans 17 amino acids. Germline V gene lookup returns CDR1 KGHSH and CDR2 LQKENI. The V and J ends lost 0 bases and 5 bases, in that order; junction bases with no gene match: 12. Written as DNA, the CDR3 is TGTGCCAGCTCACCACCGTCCTCGCGGGGGGCCACGAACGAGCAGTACTTC. Residues: CASSPPSSRGATNEQYF.

The rearrangement uses TRBV6-2 or TRBV6-3 and TRBJ2-7; D is ambiguous. V lost 6 bases, J lost 3 bases, and 6 bases lay in between. This CDR3 contains 11 residues. CDR1 is MNHEY and CDR2 is SVGEGT in the germline V gene. The CDR3 loop reads CASSNNYEQYF. CDR3 nucleotide sequence: TGTGCCAGCAGCAATAACTACGAGCAGTACTTC.

This clonotype has only a few counts. CDR3: CASSPLRTGVREETQYF. As DNA, the CDR3 is TGTGCCAGCAGCCCTCTGCGGACGGGAGTGAGGGAGGAGACCCAGTACTTC. The chain joins TRBV7-2 to TRBJ2-5, with D tentatively TRBD2 (6 bases). CDR1 is SGHTA, CDR2 FQGNSA, per germline. The CDR3 is 17 amino acids. V was cut by 5 bases and J by 5 bases, with 24 bases left in between.